The 10 T cell receptor beta chains presented below share a single source sample, sequenced in a study of tissue T cells after allogeneic stem cell transplantation. Time point of the sample: mouse harvest day 7 after allogeneic transplant. Mouse grafts combined 10^7 T-cell-depleted bone marrow cells with 10^6 splenic CD5+ T cells. The data were produced by immunoSEQ multiplex PCR, yet TCRdb's version contains in-frame clones alone and is incomplete. The table records roughly 7,600 clones, 50% of them present only once. The sample taken for sequencing was gut tissue. These receptors all come from a female BALB/c mouse given C57BL/6 T cells with graft-versus-host disease after an allogeneic hematopoietic cell transplant.

This clone was found a few times. The genes and germline here are from mouse. The read comes to an end 1 residue before the CDR3 does, leaving the germline J gene to fill in the end. The V call is TRBV26, the J call TRBJ1-1; TRBD1 might be the D (6 bases). This CDR3 has 13 residues. Per germline, CDR1 KGHPV and CDR2 FQNQEV (reference sequence). V lost 8 bases and J 0 bases, leaving 10 bases between the germline ends. Incomplete CDR3 DNA: TGTGCCAGCCAGGGACACTCAAACACAGAAGTCTTC. This gives the protein CASQGHSNTEVF. The entire CDR3 sequence reads CASQGHSNTEVFF.

This clone ranks as medium-sized. Genes here carry mouse names. The read finishes 1 residue shy of the CDR3 end, and the germline J gene is used to complete it. The chain recombines TRBV5 with TRBJ2-7, with 10 bases aligning to TRBD2. With 4 bases clipped from V and 4 bases from J, the junction kept 4 bases outside the gene matches. This CDR3 spans 14 amino acids. The germline V gene encodes CDR1 LGHNA and CDR2 YNLKQL (reference sequence). CDR3 loop: CASSPWGGAYEQYF. The CDR3 DNA, read in part, is TGTGCCAGCAGCCCCTGGGGGGGCGCGTATGAACAGTAC.

A note on this clone: Mouse gene names apply. The read ends 1 residue before the CDR3 terminus; that terminus is restored from the germline J gene. V is TRBV1 and J is TRBJ2-7; possible D gene TRBD2, 5 bases. CDR3 size: 12 residues. The V and J ends lost 1 base and 7 bases respectively, with 8 bases between them. Germline CDR1 reads NSQYPW; CDR2 reads LRSPGD (reference sequence). The sequenced part of the CDR3 DNA is TGCACCTGCAGTGCAGCTGGGTGGGAACAGTAC. As protein: CTCSAAGWEQY. The whole CDR3 is CTCSAAGWEQYF.

Comments on this clone: Gene labels here are mouse ones. The read is 1 residue too short to cover the CDR3 end, so that end is filled in from the germline J gene. The chain couples TRBV4 to TRBJ2-2; either TRBD1 or TRBD2 may supply D (7 bases each). Germline CDR1 reads LGHDT; CDR2 reads YNNKQL (reference sequence). V lost 5 bases to trimming and J lost 4 bases, with 11 bases between them. CDR3 size: 14 residues. CDR3 bases read: TGTGCCAGCAGCCTCAGGGGGGGCACCGGGCAGCTCTAC. This sequence encodes CASSLRGGTGQLY. The complete CDR3 reads CASSLRGGTGQLYF.

Of note for this clone: Germline and genes here are mouse. The DNA ends 1 residue before the CDR3 does, and the rest of the CDR3 is filled in from the germline J gene. The J gene is TRBJ1-4, the V gene TRBV19; TRBD1 aligns across 12 bases. The V and J ends lost 3 bases and 2 bases, in that order; junction bases with no gene match: 2. Germline V CDR1 and CDR2: FNHDT, SITEND (reference sequence). There are 16 residues in the CDR3. CDR3: CASSRGTGGSNERLFF. Partial CDR3 DNA: TGTGCCAGCAGTAGGGGGACAGGGGGCTCCAACGAAAGATTATTT.

This clone was recorded a few times. Gene names are the mouse ones. The read finishes 1 residue shy of the CDR3 end, and the germline J gene is used to complete it. In the same sample, other DNA sequences code for this CDR3. The rearrangement uses TRBV26 and TRBJ2-2; D is perhaps TRBD1 (6 bases). The CDR3 has 14 amino acids. The V and J ends lost 4 bases and 1 base respectively, with 7 bases between them. Germline CDR1 is KGHPV and CDR2 is FQNQEV (reference sequence). The CDR3 sequence is CASSPGQNTGQLYF. The CDR3 bases that were read are TGTGCCAGCAGTCCGGGACAAAACACCGGGCAGCTCTAC.

Remarks on this clone: Gene labels here are mouse ones. The read terminates 1 residue before the CDR3 end, so the remaining end is supplied by the germline J gene. V usage is TRBV26 and J usage is TRBJ2-5; D not certain. V was clipped by 2 bases and J by 4 bases, with 4 bases between them. The CDR3 totals 12 residues. Germline V gene lookup returns CDR1 KGHPV and CDR2 FQNQEV (reference sequence). CDR3 loop: CASSLREDTQYF. The sequenced CDR3 bases are TGTGCCAGCAGTCTGAGGGAAGACACCCAGTAC.

As to this clone: Gene names follow the mouse nomenclature. Coverage ceases 1 residue before the CDR3 finishes, and the germline J gene fills in the end. The chain is built from TRBV26 and TRBJ1-3; a weak D match, TRBD1 (5 bases). V lost 6 bases, J lost 0 bases, and 9 bases lay in between. The CDR3 sequence is 14 residues long. Germline CDR1 reads KGHPV; CDR2 reads FQNQEV (reference sequence). The CDR3 is CASRDTPSGNTLYF. The part of the CDR3 DNA that was read is TGTGCCAGCAGGGACACCCCTTCTGGAAATACGCTCTAT.

Points on this clone: Mismatch with germline at one junction end may stem from a read error. Here the gene names and germline are mouse. Read coverage stops 1 residue before the CDR3 terminus; the germline J gene supplies the remainder. J is TRBJ2-5 and V is TRBV26, with D possibly TRBD2 on 6 matching bases. Germline assignment: CDR1 KGHPV and CDR2 FQNQEV (reference sequence). The CDR3 extends over 13 amino acids. The part of the CDR3 DNA that was read is TGTGCCAGCATTCTGGGGAACCAAGACACCCAGTAC. It encodes CASILGNQDTQY. The entire CDR3 protein is CASILGNQDTQYF. Complete variable domain (other parts from reference TRBV26 and TRBJ2-5): NSKVIQTPRYLVKGQGQKAKMRCIPEKGHPVVFWYQQNKNNEFKFLINFQNQEVLQQIDMTEKRFSAECPSNSPCSLEIQSSEAGDSALYLCASILGNQDTQYFGPGTRLLVL.

In its sample, this clone was seen a few times. The gene names here belong to mouse. The CDR3 is cut off 1 residue early in the read; its end comes from the germline J gene. J is TRBJ1-6 and V is TRBV13-2, with D maybe TRBD1 (5 bases). TRBJ1-6 is noted as an ORF with a role that remains uncertain. V was trimmed by 2 bases and J by 7 bases, leaving 10 bases between them. The CDR3 is made up of 14 amino acids. Germline V CDR1 and CDR2: NNHNN, SYGAGS (reference sequence). The CDR3 loop reads CASGERGGNSPLYF. The CDR3 bases that were read are TGTGCCAGCGGTGAAAGGGGAGGGAATTCGCCCCTCTAC.